This TCR beta chain was found in a study of blood T cell repertoires in COVID-19. TCRdb's copy holds only in-frame clones and misses some; the assay was immunoSEQ multiplex PCR. The repertoire includes approximately 300,000 clones, about 92% of them detected once, and 18% sits in the top ten. Recruits, aged roughly 18 to 100 years, lived in under 25 US areas. Participants reported their clinical history, and cohort assignment relied on those reports. CDR1 SGHRS and CDR2 YFSETQ come from the germline V gene. The CDR3 spans 9 residues. The V and J ends lost 6 bases and 8 bases respectively, with 3 bases between them. Turning to this clone: Additional DNA sequences in this sample encode the identical CDR3.

The chain carries TRBV5-1 and TRBJ2-1; no reliable D call. The receptor comes from a woman under 40 who had recovered from COVID-19. What was sequenced was PBMCs or T cells enriched from blood (not recorded which). For the CDR3, the DNA is TGCGCCAGCACCGATGAGCAGTTCTTC. Its protein product is CASTDEQFF. Drawing the rest from reference TRBV5-1 and TRBJ2-1, the complete variable domain is KAGVTQTPRYLIKTRGQQVTLSCSPISGHRSVSWYQQTPGQGLQFLFEYFSETQRNKGNFPGRFSGRQFSNSRSEMNVSTLELGDSALYLCASTDEQFFGPGTRLTVL.